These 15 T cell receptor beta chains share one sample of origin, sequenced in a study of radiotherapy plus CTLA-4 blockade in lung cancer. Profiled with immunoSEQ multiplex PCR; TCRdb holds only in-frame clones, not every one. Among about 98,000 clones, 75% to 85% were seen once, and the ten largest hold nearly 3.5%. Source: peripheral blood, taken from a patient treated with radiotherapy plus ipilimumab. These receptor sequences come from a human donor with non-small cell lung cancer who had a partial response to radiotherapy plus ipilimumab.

The CDR3 coding sequence is TGTGCCAGCAGCCAAGGCGGGGGTGGGGTTTACAATGAGCAGTTCTTC. Encoded protein: CASSQGGGGVYNEQFF. This chain uses TRBV7-3 with TRBJ2-1; 7 bases align to TRBD2. V shed 5 bases, J shed 4 bases, and the junction held 11 bases outside the gene matches. CDR3 size: 16 residues. Germline V gene data show CDR1 as SGHTA and CDR2 as FQGTGA.

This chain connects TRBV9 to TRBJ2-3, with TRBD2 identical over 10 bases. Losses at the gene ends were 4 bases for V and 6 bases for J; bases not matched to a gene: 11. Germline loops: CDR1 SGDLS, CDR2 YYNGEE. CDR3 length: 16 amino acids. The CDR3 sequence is CASSPRPLAGADTQYF. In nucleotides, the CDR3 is TGTGCCAGCAGCCCAAGGCCGCTAGCGGGAGCCGATACGCAGTATTTT. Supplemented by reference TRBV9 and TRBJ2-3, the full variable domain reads DSGVTQTPKHLITATGQRVTLRCSPRSGDLSVYWYQQSLDQGLQFLIQYYNGEERAKGNILERFSAQQFPDLHSELNLSSLELGDSALYFCASSPRPLAGADTQYFGPGTRLTVL.

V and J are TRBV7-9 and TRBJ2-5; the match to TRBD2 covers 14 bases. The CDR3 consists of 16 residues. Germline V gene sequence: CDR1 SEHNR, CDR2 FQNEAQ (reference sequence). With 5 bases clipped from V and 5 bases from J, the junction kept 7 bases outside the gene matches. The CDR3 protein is CASSIGTSGRWETQYF. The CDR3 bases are TGTGCCAGCAGCATCGGGACTAGCGGGAGATGGGAGACCCAGTACTTC.

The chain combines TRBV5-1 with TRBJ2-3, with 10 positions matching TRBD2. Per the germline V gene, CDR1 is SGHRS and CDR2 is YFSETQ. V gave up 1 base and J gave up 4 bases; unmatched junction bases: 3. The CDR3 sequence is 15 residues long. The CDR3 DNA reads TGCGCCAGCAGCTTGTCTAGCGGGGGATCAGATACGCAGTATTTT. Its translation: CASSLSSGGSDTQYF.

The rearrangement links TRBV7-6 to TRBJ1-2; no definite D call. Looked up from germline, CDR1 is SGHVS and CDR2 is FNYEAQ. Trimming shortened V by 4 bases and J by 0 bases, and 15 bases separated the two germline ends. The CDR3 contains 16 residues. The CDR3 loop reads CASSSGVGSANYGYTF. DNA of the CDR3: TGTGCCAGCAGCTCCGGGGTGGGGAGTGCTAACTATGGCTACACCTTC. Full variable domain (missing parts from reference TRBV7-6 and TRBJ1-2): GAGVSQSPRYKVTKRGQDVALRCDPISGHVSLYWYRQALGQGPEFLTYFNYEAQQDKSGLPNDRFSAERPEGSISTLTIQRTEQRDSAMYRCASSSGVGSANYGYTFGSGTRLTVV.

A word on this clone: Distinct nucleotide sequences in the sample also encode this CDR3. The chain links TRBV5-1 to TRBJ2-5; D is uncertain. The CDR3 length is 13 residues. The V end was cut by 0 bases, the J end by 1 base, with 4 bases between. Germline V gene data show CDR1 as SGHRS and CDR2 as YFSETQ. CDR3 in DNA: TGCGCCAGCAGCTTGGGCGTCCAAGAGACCCAGTACTTC. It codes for CASSLGVQETQYF.

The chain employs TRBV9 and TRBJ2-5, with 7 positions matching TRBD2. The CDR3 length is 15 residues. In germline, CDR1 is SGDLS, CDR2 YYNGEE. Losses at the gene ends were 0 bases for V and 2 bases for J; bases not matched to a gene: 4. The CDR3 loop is CASSVVGTTQETQYF. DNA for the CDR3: TGTGCCAGCAGCGTAGTGGGGACTACTCAAGAGACCCAGTACTTC.

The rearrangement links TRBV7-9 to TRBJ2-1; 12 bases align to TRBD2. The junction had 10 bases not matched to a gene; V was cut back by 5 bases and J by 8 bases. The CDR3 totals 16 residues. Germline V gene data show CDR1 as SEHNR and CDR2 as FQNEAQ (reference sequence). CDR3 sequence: CASSLLTSGGRDEQFF. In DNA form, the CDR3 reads TGTGCCAGCAGCCTTCTGACTAGCGGGGGCCGGGATGAGCAGTTCTTC.

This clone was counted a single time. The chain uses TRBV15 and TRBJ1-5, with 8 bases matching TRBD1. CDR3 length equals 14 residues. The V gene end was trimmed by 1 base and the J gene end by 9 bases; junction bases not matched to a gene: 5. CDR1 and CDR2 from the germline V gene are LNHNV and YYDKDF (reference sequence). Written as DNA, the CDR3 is TGTGCCACCAGCAGAGGGACAGGGAAGGGGCCCCAGCATTTT. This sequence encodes CATSRGTGKGPQHF.

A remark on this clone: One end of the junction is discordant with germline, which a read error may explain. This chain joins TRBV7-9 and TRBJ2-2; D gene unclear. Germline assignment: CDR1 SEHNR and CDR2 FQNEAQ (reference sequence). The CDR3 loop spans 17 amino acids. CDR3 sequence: CASRVWKVERNAGELFF. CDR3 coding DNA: TGTGCCAGCAGAGTATGGAAAGTGGAGAGGAACGCCGGGGAGCTGTTTTTT.

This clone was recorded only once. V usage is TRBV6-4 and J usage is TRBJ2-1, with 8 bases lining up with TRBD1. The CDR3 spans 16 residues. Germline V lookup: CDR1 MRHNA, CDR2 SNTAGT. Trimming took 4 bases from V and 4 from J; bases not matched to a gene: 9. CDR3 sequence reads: CASSATPGQVYNEQFF. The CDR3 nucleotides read TGTGCCAGCAGTGCTACACCGGGACAGGTGTACAATGAGCAGTTCTTC.

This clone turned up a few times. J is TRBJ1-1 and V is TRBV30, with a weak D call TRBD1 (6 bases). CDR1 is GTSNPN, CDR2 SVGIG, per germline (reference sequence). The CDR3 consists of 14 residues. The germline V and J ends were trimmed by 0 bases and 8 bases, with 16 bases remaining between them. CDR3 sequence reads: CAWSVRGGAGEAFF. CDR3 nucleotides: TGTGCCTGGAGTGTACGAGGGGGAGCGGGGGAAGCTTTCTTT.

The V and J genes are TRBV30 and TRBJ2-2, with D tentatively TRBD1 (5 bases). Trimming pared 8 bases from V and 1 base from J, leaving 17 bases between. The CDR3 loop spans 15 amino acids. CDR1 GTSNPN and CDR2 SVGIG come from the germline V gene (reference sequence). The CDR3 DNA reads TGTGCCATCTCCGAGAGGCAGGGGAACACCGGGGAGCTGTTTTTT. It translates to CAISERQGNTGELFF. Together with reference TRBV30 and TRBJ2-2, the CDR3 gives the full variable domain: SQTIHQWPATLVQPVGSPLSLECTVEGTSNPNLYWYRQAAGRGLQLLFYSVGIGQISSEVPQNLSASRPQDRQFILSSKKLLLSDSGFYLCAISERQGNTGELFFGEGSRLTVL.

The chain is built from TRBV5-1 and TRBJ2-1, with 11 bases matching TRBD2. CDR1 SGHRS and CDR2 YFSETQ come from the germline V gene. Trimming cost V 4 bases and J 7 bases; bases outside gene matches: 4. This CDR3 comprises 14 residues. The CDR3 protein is CASSLRTSGNEQFF. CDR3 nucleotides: TGCGCCAGCAGCCTCAGGACTAGCGGGAATGAGCAGTTCTTC.

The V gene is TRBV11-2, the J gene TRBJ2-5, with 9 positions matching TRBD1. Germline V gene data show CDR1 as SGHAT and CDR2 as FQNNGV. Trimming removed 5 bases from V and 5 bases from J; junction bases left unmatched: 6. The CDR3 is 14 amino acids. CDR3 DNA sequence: TGTGCCAGCAGCAACAGGGGGCTCGGGGAGACCCAGTACTTC. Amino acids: CASSNRGLGETQYF.